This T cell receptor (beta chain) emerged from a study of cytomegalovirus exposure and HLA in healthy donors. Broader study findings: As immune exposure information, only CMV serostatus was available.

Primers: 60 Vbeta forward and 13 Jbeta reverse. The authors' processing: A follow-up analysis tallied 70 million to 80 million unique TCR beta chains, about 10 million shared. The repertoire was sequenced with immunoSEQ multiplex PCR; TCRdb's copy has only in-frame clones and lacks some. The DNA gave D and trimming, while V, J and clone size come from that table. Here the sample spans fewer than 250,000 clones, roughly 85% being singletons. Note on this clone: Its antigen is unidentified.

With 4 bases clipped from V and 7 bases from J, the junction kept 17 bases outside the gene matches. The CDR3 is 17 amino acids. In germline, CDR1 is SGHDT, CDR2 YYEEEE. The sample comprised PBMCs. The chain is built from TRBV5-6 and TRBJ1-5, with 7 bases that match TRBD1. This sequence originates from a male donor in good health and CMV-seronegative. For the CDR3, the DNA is TGTGCCAGCAGCCCCGGAGGCATAACAGGGGCAGAACAGCCCCAGCATTTT. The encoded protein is CASSPGGITGAEQPQHF.